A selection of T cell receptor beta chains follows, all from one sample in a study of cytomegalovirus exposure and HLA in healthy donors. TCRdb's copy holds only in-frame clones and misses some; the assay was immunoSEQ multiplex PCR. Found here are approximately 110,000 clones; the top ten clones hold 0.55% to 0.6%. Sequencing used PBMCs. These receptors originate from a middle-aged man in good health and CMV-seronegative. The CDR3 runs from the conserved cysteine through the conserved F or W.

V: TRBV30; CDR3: CAWSGTGGGQPQHF
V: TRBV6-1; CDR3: CASTLGQGGFYEQYF
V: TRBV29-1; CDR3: CSVEDEVQGGTEAFF
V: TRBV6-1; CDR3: CASTLGTGSFYEQYF
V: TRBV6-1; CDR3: CASTPPGRGEETQYF
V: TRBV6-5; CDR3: CASSPEPTGWETQYF
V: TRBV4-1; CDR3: CASSQTGTGRVKLFF
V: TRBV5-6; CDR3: CASSPMTGGTGELFF
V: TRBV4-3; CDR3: CASSLNRDTEAFF
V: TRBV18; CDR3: CASSPHKIELMNTEAFF
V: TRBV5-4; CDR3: CASRKDRGYTGELFF
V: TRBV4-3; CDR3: CASSQDIPLPGTILNQPQHF
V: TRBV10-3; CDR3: CAISSLAGEATDTQYF
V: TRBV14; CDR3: CASSLLGEGAQTEAFF
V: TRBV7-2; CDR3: CASSLTALKSSGNTIYF
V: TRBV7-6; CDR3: CASSLGKGTSLLF
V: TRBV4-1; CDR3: CASSQDQWTSGPNEQFF
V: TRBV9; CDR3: CASSRREGTGNTIYF
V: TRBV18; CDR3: CASSPTGLSKAEAFF
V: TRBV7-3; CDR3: CASSLGMGGTSGRRASDEQFF
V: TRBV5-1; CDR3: CASSLQTGTGYSYEQYF